Presented here are 13 T cell receptor beta chains from one specimen sequenced in a study of shared clonotypes between healthy human individuals. Naive CD8 cells, CD45RO-negative and positively selected for CCR7, excluded terminally differentiated effector memory CD45RA+ cells. Here immunoSEQ multiplex PCR was the method, and the copy in TCRdb shows in-frame clones only, minus some. This sample carries some 2 million clones, approximately 95% of them seen once, and the ten largest clones take 0.85% to 1.3%. Specimen: naive CD8+ T cells sorted from blood. The receptors were gathered from a man younger than 30 in good health.

The genes are TRBV10-3 and TRBJ2-7, with 9 bases lining up with TRBD1. CDR3 size: 13 residues. The germline V gene has CDR1 ENHRY and CDR2 SYGVKD. After removal of 10 bases from V and 6 bases from J, the junction contained 10 bases not matched to a gene. Here the CDR3 reads CATLAGTGSEQYF. The DNA for the CDR3 is TGTGCCACCCTTGCCGGGACAGGGAGCGAGCAGTACTTC.

V is TRBV6-1 and J is TRBJ1-3; D not resolved. This CDR3 is built from 15 residues. The V end lost 3 bases, the J end lost 0 bases, and 9 bases lay between the germline ends. The germline V gene has CDR1 MNHNS and CDR2 SASEGT. CDR3 nucleotide sequence: TGTGCCAGCAGTGATGAGGGCACCTCTGGAAACACCATATATTTT. Protein: CASSDEGTSGNTIYF.

Notes on this clone: Other DNA sequences from this sample encode an identical CDR3 as well. The chain carries TRBV5-4 and TRBJ2-3; TRBD2 matches 7 bases. V trimming: 4 bases; J trimming: 0 bases; junction bases outside the gene matches: 5. CDR1 and CDR2 (germline): SGHNT, YYREEE (reference sequence). This CDR3 contains 15 residues. CDR3 coding DNA: TGTGCCAGCAGCCTCGGGGGGTCTAGCACAGATACGCAGTATTTT. As protein: CASSLGGSSTDTQYF.

The chain is built from TRBV9 and TRBJ1-5; D unresolved. This CDR3 has 14 residues. Trimming took off 0 bases at V and 2 bases at J, with 6 bases between the two ends. Per the germline V gene, CDR1 is SGDLS and CDR2 is YYNGEE. As DNA, the CDR3 is TGTGCCAGCAGCGTAGGATTTGGCAATCAGCCCCAGCATTTT. It specifies CASSVGFGNQPQHF.

The chain carries TRBV27 and TRBJ2-7, with TRBD1 matching 7 bases. V dropped 6 bases and J dropped 7; count of bases not matched to a gene: 9. CDR1 is MNHEY and CDR2 is SMNVEV in the germline V gene (reference sequence). The CDR3 is 13 residues long. CDR3 loop: CASRADRDREQYF. The CDR3 nucleotides read TGTGCCAGCAGGGCAGACAGGGATCGGGAGCAGTACTTC.

V and J are TRBV30 and TRBJ1-6; TRBD1 might be the D (5 bases). V lost 3 bases, J lost 7 bases, and 16 bases lay in between. This CDR3 is 15 amino acids long. The germline CDR1 and CDR2 sequences are GTSNPN and SVGIG (reference sequence). The CDR3 coding sequence is TGTGCCTGGAGCGACGGACAAGGTGAAAATTCACCCCTCCACTTT. As protein: CAWSDGQGENSPLHF.

The CDR3 reads CASSLPTGEGAFF. The CDR3, as DNA: TGTGCCAGCAGTTTACCCACGGGGGAGGGAGCTTTCTTT. The V and J genes are TRBV28 and TRBJ1-1; D may be TRBD1 (5 bases). Trimming shortened V by 2 bases and J by 10 bases, and 14 bases separated the two germline ends. CDR3 length equals 13 residues. Germline lookup yields CDR1 MDHEN and CDR2 SYDVKM. Looking up the rest from reference TRBV28 and TRBJ1-1 gives the full variable domain: DVKVTQSSRYLVKRTGEKVFLECVQDMDHENMFWYRQDPGLGLRLIYFSYDVKMKEKGDIPEGYSVSREKKERFSLILESASTNQTSMYLCASSLPTGEGAFFGQGTRLTVV.

The rearrangement joins TRBV7-9 to TRBJ2-7; tentative D call: TRBD1 (6 bases). V shed 4 bases and J shed 0 bases, with 13 bases lying between them. The CDR3 is made up of 15 amino acids. Germline loops: CDR1 SEHNR, CDR2 FQNEAQ (reference sequence). The CDR3 region is CASSSSGGLSYEQYF. CDR3 coding DNA: TGTGCCAGCAGCTCAAGTGGGGGCCTCTCCTACGAGCAGTACTTC. Together with reference TRBV7-9 and TRBJ2-7, the CDR3 gives the full variable domain: DTGVSQNPRHKITKRGQNVTFRCDPISEHNRLYWYRQTLGQGPEFLTYFQNEAQLEKSRLLSDRFSAERPKGSFSTLEIQRTEQGDSAMYLCASSSSGGLSYEQYFGPGTRLTVT.

V is TRBV4-1 and J is TRBJ1-1; TRBD1 aligns across 9 bases. The CDR3 is 15 amino acids. V trimming: 5 bases; J trimming: 0 bases; junction bases outside the gene matches: 4. Per the germline V gene, CDR1 is MGHRA and CDR2 is YSYEKL. The CDR3 protein is CASSYRDRVNTEAFF. As DNA, the CDR3 is TGCGCCAGCAGCTACCGGGACAGGGTGAACACTGAAGCTTTCTTT.

This sequence joins TRBV28 and TRBJ2-7; 7 bases fit TRBD1. Trimming at V came to 3 bases and at J to 0 bases, leaving 5 bases not matched to a gene. Germline-derived CDR1 and CDR2 are MDHEN and SYDVKM. CDR3 length equals 15 residues. The CDR3 bases are TGTGCCAGCAGTTTGGGACAGCTAGCCTCCTACGAGCAGTACTTC. Its translation is CASSLGQLASYEQYF.

As regards this clone: This CDR3 is also generated by other DNA sequences in the sample. The J gene is TRBJ2-1, the V gene TRBV7-9, with 12 bases aligning to TRBD2. With 4 bases clipped from V and 7 bases from J, the junction kept 5 bases outside the gene matches. The CDR3 spans 15 residues. CDR1 is SEHNR and CDR2 is FQNEAQ in the germline V gene (reference sequence). CDR3 in DNA: TGTGCCAGCAGCTCTCTAGCGGGAGGGTTGAATGAGCAGTTCTTC. It is translated as CASSSLAGGLNEQFF.

The chain is built from TRBV29-1 and TRBJ2-1; D ambiguous. V lost 7 bases and J 0 bases, leaving 10 bases between the germline ends. Germline V gives CDR1 SQVTM, CDR2 ANQGSEA. CDR3 length: 13 amino acids. As DNA, the CDR3 is TGCAGCGCTGACCTTAGCTCCTACAATGAGCAGTTCTTC. It is translated as CSADLSSYNEQFF.

V usage is TRBV27 and J usage is TRBJ2-7, with TRBD2 identical over 12 bases. The CDR3 extends over 18 amino acids. Per the germline V gene, CDR1 is MNHEY and CDR2 is SMNVEV (reference sequence). The junction had 13 bases not matched to a gene; V was cut back by 4 bases and J by 3 bases. As DNA, the CDR3 is TGTGCCAGCAGTTCGAGTGAGACCCTAGCGGGGGGGATCTACGAGCAGTACTTC. This sequence encodes CASSSSETLAGGIYEQYF.